A selection of T cell receptor beta chains follows, all from one sample in a study of a mutant IDH1 vaccine in newly diagnosed glioma. The assay was immunoSEQ multiplex PCR, and TCRdb's table has in-frame clones only and misses some. This table holds around 65,000 clones, approximately 80% found once. These receptors have no known antigen. Specimen: PBMCs, collected from a glioma patient whose treatment included an IDH1 peptide vaccine. These receptors all come from a man between 50 and 59 years old with glioma. The CDR3 runs from the conserved cysteine through the conserved F or W. Each record gives: V gene, J gene, clone size, D gene, CDR3 protein, CDR3 DNA. A D gene is named only where the DNA matches it firmly. A clone size is listed for some rows: how often the clone was seen (once, few, many), or a class if it is expanded.

TRBV25-1	TRBJ1-4	-	-	CASSPTSRISLEGLFF	TGTGCCAGCAGTCCAACCTCACGGATTTCGCTTGAAGGGCTGTTTTTT
TRBV19	TRBJ2-2	-	-	CASNAGRRPTGELFF	TGTGCCAGTAATGCGGGGAGGAGGCCAACCGGGGAGCTGTTTTTT
TRBV10-3	TRBJ2-7	-	-	CAISEGTGPDEQYF	TGTGCCATCAGTGAGGGTACAGGGCCCGACGAGCAGTACTTC
TRBV6-1	TRBJ1-1	-	-	CASSEAGHITEAFF	TGTGCCAGCAGTGAGGCGGGACATATAACTGAAGCTTTCTTT
TRBV6-6	TRBJ1-5	-	TRBD1	CASSSTTGSKQPQHF	TGTGCCAGCAGTTCCACGACAGGGAGTAAGCAGCCCCAGCATTTT
TRBV6-4	TRBJ2-5	-	TRBD2	CASSVSGGPQETQYF	TGTGCCAGCAGTGTTAGCGGGGGGCCCCAAGAGACCCAGTACTTC
TRBV2	TRBJ1-1	few	-	CASSFDVNTEAFF	TGTGCCAGCAGTTTCGACGTGAACACTGAAGCTTTCTTT
TRBV5-5	TRBJ2-2	-	-	CASSLSFNGELFF	TGTGCCAGCAGCTTGTCCTTTAACGGGGAGCTGTTTTTT
TRBV11-2	TRBJ2-7	-	-	CASSLEVGAYEQYF	TGTGCCAGCAGCTTAGAGGTCGGTGCCTACGAGCAGTACTTC
TRBV5-4	TRBJ2-2	-	-	CASRGGSGIDTGELFF	TGTGCCAGCAGGGGAGGTTCAGGGATTGACACCGGGGAGCTGTTTTTT
TRBV14	TRBJ2-3	-	-	CASSERGLALSTDTQYF	TGTGCCAGCAGCGAAAGAGGGCTAGCACTAAGCACAGATACGCAGTATTTT
TRBV5-1	TRBJ1-3	-	-	CASSLSLSGNTIYF	TGCGCCAGCAGCTTGTCACTCTCTGGAAACACCATATATTTT
TRBV18	TRBJ1-5	-	-	CASSPGGNQPQHF	TGTGCCAGCTCACCCGGGGGCAATCAGCCCCAGCATTTT
TRBV27	TRBJ1-5	few	TRBD1	CASRQTGGNSVMNQPQHF	TGTGCCAGCAGGCAAACAGGGGGAAACTCTGTAATGAATCAGCCCCAGCATTTT